What follows are 2 T cell receptor beta chains derived from one specimen sequenced in a study of blood T cells in healthy people across ages. A second PCR, run for roughly 7 to 12 cycles, used a sample-barcoded 5' primer plus a J-beta primer mix. TCRdb itself ran the 5' RACE reads through MiXCR, one entry per CDR3 protein. The profile shows roughly 2 million distinct CDR3 sequences, roughly 50% of them singletons. Material for sequencing was blood. The source of these receptors is a middle-aged woman in good health.

This clonotype has at least ten counts. The J gene is TRBJ2-5, the V gene TRBV7-2, with D uncertain. Germline lookup yields CDR1 SGHTA and CDR2 FQGNSA. V was clipped by 6 bases and J by 5 bases, with 7 bases between them. The CDR3 extends over 11 amino acids. CDR3 in DNA: TGTGCCAGCAGTTTAACGGAGACCCAGTACTTC. This translates into CASSLTETQYF.

This clonotype was counted a single time. The rearrangement links TRBV24-1 to TRBJ2-3, with D hard to call. V was pared by 9 bases and J by 3 bases, with 9 bases between. Germline loops: CDR1 KGHDR, CDR2 SFDVKD. The CDR3 is 12 amino acids. The CDR3 sequence: CATGQDTDTQYF. The CDR3 DNA reads as TGTGCCACCGGCCAGGATACAGATACGCAGTATTTT.